The 30 T cell receptor beta chains below were found in one sample sequenced in a study of cytomegalovirus exposure and HLA in healthy donors. A multiplex PCR was run with 60 Vbeta primers and 13 Jbeta primers. The data were produced by immunoSEQ multiplex PCR, yet TCRdb's version contains in-frame clones alone and is incomplete. The sample yields approximately 120,000 clones, about 80% seen once. The specimen was PBMCs. The source is a man in his forties or fifties in good health and CMV-seronegative.

The rearrangement joins TRBV5-1 to TRBJ2-5; TRBD1 agrees at 10 bases. The germline V gene encodes CDR1 SGHRS and CDR2 YFSETQ. The V and J ends lost 3 bases and 4 bases, in that order; junction bases with no gene match: 9. This CDR3 region has 16 residues. This CDR3 reads CASSSSPRDRGETQYF. DNA for the CDR3: TGCGCCAGCAGCTCTTCCCCCCGGGACAGGGGAGAGACCCAGTACTTC.

This clone was observed a handful of times. The V call is TRBV7-9, the J call TRBJ1-5, with 8 bases that match TRBD1. The CDR3 covers 15 residues. CDR1 is SEHNR, CDR2 FQNEAQ, per germline (reference sequence). The trim removed 5 bases at V and 8 bases at J, leaving 11 bases unmatched. The chain's CDR3 is CASSGGTGLSEPQHF. In nucleotides, the CDR3 is TGTGCCAGCAGCGGCGGGACAGGCCTTAGCGAGCCCCAGCATTTT.

The chain uses TRBV4-3 and TRBJ2-5; TRBD2 agrees at 10 bases. The J call may be wrong; the DNA end is better matched by TRBJ2-7. Germline CDR1 is LGHNA and CDR2 is YSLEER. This CDR3 is 16 amino acids long. The CDR3 protein is CASSQDSLAGDYEQYF. DNA of the CDR3: TGCGCCAGCAGCCAAGATTCGCTAGCGGGGGACTACGAGCAGTACTTC.

The genes are TRBV15 and TRBJ2-3; 14 nucleotides match TRBD2. Germline values: CDR1 LNHNV, CDR2 YYDKDF (reference sequence). The CDR3 length is 16 residues. With 5 bases clipped from V and 5 bases from J, the junction kept 6 bases outside the gene matches. CDR3 nucleotide sequence: TGTGCCACCAGCGATGGGACTAGCGGGGGAATAGATACGCAGTATTTT. Its translation is CATSDGTSGGIDTQYF. The full variable domain, in which reference TRBV15 and TRBJ2-3 provide the parts outside the CDR3, is DAMVIQNPRYQVTQFGKPVTLSCSQTLNHNVMYWYQQKSSQAPKLLFHYYDKDFNNEADTPDNFQSRRPNTSFCFLDIRSPGLGDTAMYLCATSDGTSGGIDTQYFGPGTRLTVL.

The chain uses TRBV6-6 and TRBJ2-7; tentatively, D is TRBD1 (5 bases). Germline-derived CDR1 and CDR2 are MNHNY and SVGAGI (reference sequence). The CDR3 contains 14 residues. Trimming shortened V by 6 bases and J by 3 bases, and 15 bases separated the two germline ends. For the CDR3, the DNA is TGTGCCAGCAGGCAGACAGCCCTTGACTACGAGCAGTACTTC. As protein: CASRQTALDYEQYF.

This chain connects TRBV5-6 to TRBJ2-7; 14 bases agree with TRBD2. Germline loops: CDR1 SGHDT, CDR2 YYEEEE. The V and J ends lost 0 bases and 2 bases, in that order; junction bases with no gene match: 4. CDR3 length equals 17 residues. For the CDR3, the DNA is TGTGCCAGCAGCTTGGGGACTAGCGGGGGGTCTACCTACGAGCAGTACTTC. It yields the protein CASSLGTSGGSTYEQYF. The full variable domain, rest sourced from reference TRBV5-6 and TRBJ2-7, is DAGVTQSPTHLIKTRGQQVTLRCSPKSGHDTVSWYQQALGQGPQFIFQYYEEEERQRGNFPDRFSGHQFPNYSSELNVNALLLGDSALYLCASSLGTSGGSTYEQYFGPGTRLTVT.

This chain connects TRBV7-9 to TRBJ2-7; D possibly corresponds to TRBD2 (6 bases). Per germline, CDR1 SEHNR and CDR2 FQNEAQ (reference sequence). V was clipped by 4 bases and J by 3 bases, with 19 bases between them. The CDR3 spans 16 residues. The CDR3 spells CASSSGEGVIIYEQYF. CDR3 bases: TGTGCCAGCAGCTCGGGAGAGGGAGTTATTATCTACGAGCAGTACTTC.

J is TRBJ1-1 and V is TRBV11-2; a weak D match, TRBD1 (6 bases). Germline V gene sequence: CDR1 SGHAT, CDR2 FQNNGV. This CDR3 is 13 amino acids long. With 2 bases removed from V and 7 bases from J, the gap between germline ends came to 11 bases. DNA for the CDR3: TGTGCCAGCAGCTTACAAACAGGGATTGAAGCTTTCTTT. Amino acids: CASSLQTGIEAFF. The whole variable domain, filled in from reference TRBV11-2 and TRBJ1-1, reads EAGVAQSPRYKIIEKRQSVAFWCNPISGHATLYWYQQILGQGPKLLIQFQNNGVVDDSQLPKDRFSAERLKGVDSTLKIQPAKLEDSAVYLCASSLQTGIEAFFGQGTRLTVV.

This chain joins TRBV5-1 and TRBJ2-5, with 8 bases that match TRBD2. The CDR3 spans 15 residues. The J segment lost 1 base and the V segment lost 2 bases, leaving 4 bases of the junction unmatched. Germline values: CDR1 SGHRS, CDR2 YFSETQ. The CDR3 loop is CASSFAGGAQETQYF. The CDR3 DNA follows: TGCGCCAGCAGCTTTGCCGGGGGGGCCCAAGAGACCCAGTACTTC.

This sequence joins TRBV7-9 and TRBJ2-2; D may be TRBD2 (6 bases). The CDR3 contains 13 residues. Germline V lookup: CDR1 SEHNR, CDR2 FQNEAQ (reference sequence). V shed 11 bases and J shed 3 bases, with 13 bases lying between them. The CDR3 is CASRDFYTGELFF. The DNA of the CDR3 is TGTGCCTCCCGGGACTTCTACACCGGGGAGCTGTTTTTT. Together with reference TRBV7-9 and TRBJ2-2, the CDR3 gives the full variable domain: DTGVSQNPRHKITKRGQNVTFRCDPISEHNRLYWYRQTLGQGPEFLTYFQNEAQLEKSRLLSDRFSAERPKGSFSTLEIQRTEQGDSAMYLCASRDFYTGELFFGEGSRLTVL.

V and J are TRBV2 and TRBJ1-6; 7 nucleotides agree with TRBD1. Germline V CDR1 and CDR2: SNHLY, FYNNEI. The junction had 14 bases not matched to a gene; V was cut back by 6 bases and J by 9 bases. The CDR3 loop spans 16 amino acids. Written as DNA, the CDR3 is TGTGCCAGCAGGGCCACAGGGGCCTCGGTGACTTCACCCCTCCACTTT. Translated, it gives CASRATGASVTSPLHF.

This clone was found a few times. The V and J genes are TRBV27 and TRBJ1-2; D unresolved. Germline V CDR1 and CDR2: MNHEY, SMNVEV (reference sequence). The germline V and J ends were trimmed by 0 bases and 4 bases, with 12 bases remaining between them. The CDR3 runs to 15 residues. CDR3 region: CASSLSREVSYGYTF. As DNA, the CDR3 is TGTGCCAGCAGTTTATCCCGGGAGGTGAGCTATGGCTACACCTTC.

This clone was seen more than once but under ten times. The V gene is TRBV25-1, the J gene TRBJ2-7; D ambiguous. This CDR3 has 13 amino acids. In germline, CDR1 is MGHDK, CDR2 SYGVNS. Between the trimmed V and J ends, which lost 2 bases and 0 bases, there was a span of 5 bases. The CDR3 reads CASSEQVSYEQYF. The CDR3 region has the DNA TGTGCCAGCAGTGAACAGGTCTCCTACGAGCAGTACTTC.

This clone was detected only a few times. The rearrangement uses TRBV5-1 and TRBJ2-3; TRBD2 matches at 9 bases. The CDR3 contains 17 residues. After removal of 1 base from V and 6 bases from J, the junction contained 12 bases not matched to a gene. Germline V gene data show CDR1 as SGHRS and CDR2 as YFSETQ. The CDR3 loop reads CASSLSPSGANRDTQYF. CDR3 coding DNA: TGCGCCAGCAGCTTGTCCCCTAGCGGGGCCAATAGGGATACGCAGTATTTT.

Here the CDR3 reads CASSHSHAGETQYF. As DNA, the CDR3 is TGTGCCAGCAGTCACAGCCACGCTGGAGAGACCCAGTACTTC. The chain has TRBV7-9 and TRBJ2-5; D gene unclear. This CDR3 contains 14 residues. V was cut by 6 bases and J by 4 bases, with 15 bases left in between. The germline gives CDR1 SEHNR, CDR2 FQNEAQ (reference sequence).

This clone has more than one count but fewer than ten. The CDR3 is CASSLTGPTDTQYF. CDR3 sequence (DNA): TGTGCCAGCAGTTTAACAGGCCCCACAGATACGCAGTATTTT. The rearrangement joins TRBV6-4 to TRBJ2-3; D is perhaps TRBD1 (5 bases). The CDR3 spans 14 residues. In germline, CDR1 is MRHNA, CDR2 SNTAGT. With 5 bases removed from V and 2 bases from J, the gap between germline ends came to 11 bases.

This rearrangement joins TRBV5-5 to TRBJ2-7; 8 positions match TRBD1. Looked up from germline, CDR1 is SGHKS and CDR2 is YYEKEE (reference sequence). This CDR3 is 13 amino acids long. Losses at the gene ends were 2 bases for V and 5 bases for J; bases not matched to a gene: 3. CDR3 amino acids: CASSFGQGDEQYF. As DNA, the CDR3 is TGTGCCAGCAGCTTTGGACAGGGAGACGAGCAGTACTTC. Full variable domain (rest looked up from reference TRBV5-5 and TRBJ2-7): DAGVTQSPTHLIKTRGQQVTLRCSPISGHKSVSWYQQVLGQGPQFIFQYYEKEERGRGNFPDRFSARQFPNYSSELNVNALLLGDSALYLCASSFGQGDEQYFGPGTRLTVT.

This clone was recorded once. In DNA, the CDR3 is TGTGCCAGCAGTGAAGCGGGGCTTCCCTACACAGATACGCAGTATTTT. Its translation is CASSEAGLPYTDTQYF. The chain links TRBV2 to TRBJ2-3; D is possibly TRBD1 (5 bases). Germline V gene sequence: CDR1 SNHLY, CDR2 FYNNEI. The CDR3 is 16 residues long. With 0 bases removed from V and 2 bases from J, the gap between germline ends came to 12 bases.

The V call is TRBV7-3, the J call TRBJ1-4; no definite D call. Trimming pared 5 bases from V and 3 bases from J, leaving 13 bases between. The germline gives CDR1 SGHTA, CDR2 FQGTGA. This CDR3 spans 15 amino acids. CDR3 nucleotides: TGTGCCAGCAGCCCCGGGGTTTCGGCTAATGAAAAACTGTTTTTT. Translated: CASSPGVSANEKLFF. The full variable domain, its missing parts supplied by reference TRBV7-3 and TRBJ1-4, is GAGVSQTPSNKVTEKGKYVELRCDPISGHTALYWYRQSLGQGPEFLIYFQGTGAADDSGLPNDRFFAVRPEGSVSTLKIQRTERGDSAVYLCASSPGVSANEKLFFGSGTQLSVL.

The chain recombines TRBV25-1 with TRBJ2-7; D possibly corresponds to TRBD2 (5 bases). V was cut by 2 bases and J by 4 bases, with 9 bases left in between. The germline V gene encodes CDR1 MGHDK and CDR2 SYGVNS. The CDR3 length is 13 residues. The CDR3 DNA is TGTGCCAGCAGTGAAGAGGGTTGGTACGAGCAGTACTTC. Translation: CASSEEGWYEQYF.

This clone was counted a few times. This chain uses TRBV5-6 with TRBJ1-4; D is unresolved. The germline V gene has CDR1 SGHDT and CDR2 YYEEEE. V lost 5 bases, J lost 2 bases, and 16 bases lay in between. The CDR3 runs 16 residues. Here the CDR3 reads CASRQSRLSTNEKLFF. CDR3 coding DNA: TGTGCCAGCAGACAGTCTCGGCTAAGCACTAATGAAAAACTGTTTTTT.

The chain employs TRBV14 and TRBJ1-3; TRBD1 matches at 7 bases. J gave up 7 bases and V 1 base, and 10 bases lay outside the gene matches. Germline assignment: CDR1 SGHDN and CDR2 FVKESK. The CDR3 consists of 16 residues. The CDR3 DNA reads TGTGCCAGCAGCCAAGTGGGGACAGTGTTTTGGAACACCATATATTTT. Encoded protein: CASSQVGTVFWNTIYF.

This clone was picked up a small number of times. J is TRBJ2-7 and V is TRBV7-6, with 7 bases lining up with TRBD1. Trimming took 5 bases from V and 4 from J; bases not matched to a gene: 5. The CDR3 spans 13 residues. CDR1 and CDR2 from the germline V gene are SGHVS and FNYEAQ. The CDR3, as DNA: TGTGCCAGCAGCCCGATGACAGGGTACGAGCAGTACTTC. This translates into CASSPMTGYEQYF.

J is TRBJ2-2 and V is TRBV7-9, with D possibly being TRBD1 (5 bases). The CDR3 runs to 14 residues. Germline CDR1 and CDR2: SEHNR and FQNEAQ (reference sequence). V was cut by 5 bases and J by 1 base, with 8 bases left in between. CDR3 residues: CASSTDRNTGELFF. The DNA of the CDR3 is TGTGCCAGCAGCACCGACAGGAACACCGGGGAGCTGTTTTTT. Looking up the rest from reference TRBV7-9 and TRBJ2-2 gives the full variable domain: DTGVSQNPRHKITKRGQNVTFRCDPISEHNRLYWYRQTLGQGPEFLTYFQNEAQLEKSRLLSDRFSAERPKGSFSTLEIQRTEQGDSAMYLCASSTDRNTGELFFGEGSRLTVL.

J is TRBJ1-1 and V is TRBV10-3; 8 bases fit TRBD1. The germline gives CDR1 ENHRY, CDR2 SYGVKD. The CDR3 runs to 12 residues. V gave up 10 bases and J gave up 4 bases; unmatched junction bases: 5. The CDR3 nucleotides read TGTGCCAGTAGGACAGGGTCCACTGAAGCTTTCTTT. Amino acids: CASRTGSTEAFF.

The rearrangement joins TRBV5-1 to TRBJ2-5; TRBD2 agrees at 11 bases. The J segment lost 4 bases and the V segment lost 1 base, leaving 6 bases of the junction unmatched. The germline CDR1 and CDR2 sequences are SGHRS and YFSETQ. The CDR3 sequence is 16 residues long. The CDR3 coding sequence is TGCGCCAGCAGCTTGTGGCCTAGCGGGGGGAGAGAGACCCAGTACTTC. Residues: CASSLWPSGGRETQYF.

This sequence joins TRBV5-6 and TRBJ1-6, with D hard to call. Trimming stripped 3 bases from V and 7 bases from J, with 8 bases between. Germline values: CDR1 SGHDT, CDR2 YYEEEE. The CDR3 loop spans 13 amino acids. The CDR3 DNA reads as TGTGCCAGCAGCTGGGAGAAAAATTCACCCCTCCACTTT. It specifies CASSWEKNSPLHF.

The gene calls are TRBV7-9 and TRBJ2-7; 9 nucleotides match TRBD1. The CDR3 extends over 14 amino acids. J lost 7 bases, V lost 8 bases, and 12 bases had no gene match. Germline values: CDR1 SEHNR, CDR2 FQNEAQ (reference sequence). The CDR3 DNA reads as TGTGCCAGCGGGGGGACAGGGCTAACTGAAGAGCAGTACTTC. This gives the protein CASGGTGLTEEQYF.

J is TRBJ2-7 and V is TRBV15, with 10 bases identical to TRBD1. Germline assignment: CDR1 LNHNV and CDR2 YYDKDF (reference sequence). The CDR3 loop spans 12 amino acids. The V gene end was trimmed by 9 bases and the J gene end by 6 bases; junction bases not matched to a gene: 5. The CDR3 region has the DNA TGTGCCACTCGGACAGGGGGGAGCGAGCAGTACTTC. Amino acids: CATRTGGSEQYF.

The rearrangement joins TRBV18 to TRBJ1-1; D gene uncertain. The length of the CDR3 is 18 residues. The germline gives CDR1 KGHSH, CDR2 LQKENI. Trimming shortened V by 1 base and J by 1 base, and 19 bases separated the two germline ends. The CDR3 nucleotides read TGTGCCAGCTCACCACTTATATTTGGGCCTTATCCGAACACTGAAGCTTTCTTT. The encoded protein is CASSPLIFGPYPNTEAFF.